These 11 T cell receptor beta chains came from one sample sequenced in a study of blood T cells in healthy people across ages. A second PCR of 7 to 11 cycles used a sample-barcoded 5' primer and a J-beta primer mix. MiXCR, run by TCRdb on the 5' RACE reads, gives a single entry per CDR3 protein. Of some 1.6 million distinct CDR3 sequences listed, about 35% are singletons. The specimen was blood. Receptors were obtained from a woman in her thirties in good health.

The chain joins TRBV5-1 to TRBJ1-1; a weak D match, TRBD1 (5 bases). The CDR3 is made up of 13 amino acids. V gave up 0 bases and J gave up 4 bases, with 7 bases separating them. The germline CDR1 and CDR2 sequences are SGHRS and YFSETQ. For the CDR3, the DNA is TGCGCCAGCAGCTTGGGACAGCGCACTGAAGCTTTCTTT. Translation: CASSLGQRTEAFF.

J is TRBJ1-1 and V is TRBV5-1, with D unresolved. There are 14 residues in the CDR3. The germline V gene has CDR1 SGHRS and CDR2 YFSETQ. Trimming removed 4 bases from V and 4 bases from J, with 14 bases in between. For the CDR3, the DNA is TGCGCCAGCAGCGGGTTTGGCACGAGCACTGAAGCTTTCTTT. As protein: CASSGFGTSTEAFF.

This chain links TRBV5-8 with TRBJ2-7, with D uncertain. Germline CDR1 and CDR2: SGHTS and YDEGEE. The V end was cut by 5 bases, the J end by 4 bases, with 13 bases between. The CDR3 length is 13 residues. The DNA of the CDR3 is TGTGCCAGCAGACGGCTGATTGCTTACGAGCAGTACTTC. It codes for CASRRLIAYEQYF.

The CDR3 nucleotides are TGTGCCAGCAGTTCCCGAAGGGGGCGAATACAAGAGACCCAGTACTTC. This encodes CASSSRRGRIQETQYF. The V call is TRBV28, the J call TRBJ2-5; 7 bases are a match to TRBD1. Germline CDR1 reads MDHEN; CDR2 reads SYDVKM. There are 16 residues in the CDR3. V shed 4 bases, J shed 2 bases, and the junction held 10 bases outside the gene matches.

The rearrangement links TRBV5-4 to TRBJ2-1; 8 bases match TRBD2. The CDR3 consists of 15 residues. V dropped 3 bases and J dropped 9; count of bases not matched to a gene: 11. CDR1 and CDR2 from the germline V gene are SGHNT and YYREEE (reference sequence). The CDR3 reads CASSWGTSTWAEQFF. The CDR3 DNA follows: TGTGCCAGCAGCTGGGGGACTAGTACATGGGCTGAGCAGTTCTTC.

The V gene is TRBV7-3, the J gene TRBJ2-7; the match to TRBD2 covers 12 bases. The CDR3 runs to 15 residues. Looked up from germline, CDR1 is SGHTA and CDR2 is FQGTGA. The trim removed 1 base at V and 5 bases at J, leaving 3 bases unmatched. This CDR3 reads CASSLIASGRDEQYF. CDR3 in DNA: TGTGCCAGCAGCTTAATAGCTAGCGGGAGGGACGAGCAGTACTTC.

This chain's CDR3 is CSATSGTCYEQYF. DNA for the CDR3: TGCAGTGCGACCAGCGGGACTTGCTACGAGCAGTACTTC. This chain connects TRBV20-1 to TRBJ2-7; TRBD2 matches at 7 bases. J gave up 3 bases and V 6 bases, and 8 bases lay outside the gene matches. Per germline, CDR1 DFQATT and CDR2 SNEGSKA (reference sequence). The CDR3 runs to 13 residues.

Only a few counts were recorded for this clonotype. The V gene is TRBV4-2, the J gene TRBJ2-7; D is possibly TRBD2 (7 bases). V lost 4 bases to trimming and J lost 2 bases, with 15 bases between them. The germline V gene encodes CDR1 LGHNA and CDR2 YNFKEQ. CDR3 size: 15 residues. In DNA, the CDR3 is TGTGCCAGCAGCCGGTGGGCGGGGGACACCTACGAGCAGTACTTC. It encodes CASSRWAGDTYEQYF.

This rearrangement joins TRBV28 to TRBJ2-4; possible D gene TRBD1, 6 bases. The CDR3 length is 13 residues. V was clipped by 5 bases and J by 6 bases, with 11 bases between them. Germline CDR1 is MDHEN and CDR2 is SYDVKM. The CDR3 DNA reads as TGTGCCAGCAGTGAACAGGGCCCAAACATTCAGTACTTC. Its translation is CASSEQGPNIQYF.

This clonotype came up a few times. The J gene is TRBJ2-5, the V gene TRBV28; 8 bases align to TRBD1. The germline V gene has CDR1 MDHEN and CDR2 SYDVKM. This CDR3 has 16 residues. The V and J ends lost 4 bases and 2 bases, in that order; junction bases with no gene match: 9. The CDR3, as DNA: TGTGCCAGCAGTTCTCCCGTTACAGGGGGGCAAGAGACCCAGTACTTC. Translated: CASSSPVTGGQETQYF.

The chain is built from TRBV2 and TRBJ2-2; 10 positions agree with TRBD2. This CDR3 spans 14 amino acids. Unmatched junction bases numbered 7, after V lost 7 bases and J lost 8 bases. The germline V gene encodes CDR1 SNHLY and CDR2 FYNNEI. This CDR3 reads CASKGSGRMGELFF. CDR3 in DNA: TGTGCCAGCAAGGGTAGCGGGAGGATGGGGGAGCTGTTTTTT.